The entry below gives a single T cell receptor beta chain sequence along with its context. The data were taken from a study of patients and donors after allogeneic stem cell transplantation. TCRdb independently ran MiXCR on the RT-PCR reads; one entry per CDR3 protein. The sample lists hundreds of thousands of distinct CDR3 sequences; 16% were seen once. Germline V gene sequence: CDR1 SGHTA, CDR2 FQGNSA. V was pared by 3 bases and J by 5 bases, with 11 bases between. The length of the CDR3 is 15 residues. This clonotype was obtained from a human donor who was either an allogeneic HSCT recipient or a stem cell or donor lymphocyte infusion donor (not recorded which). It is not recorded whose cells these are; they may come from a transplant donor. Sequenced: blood, either unsorted or a sorted T cell fraction (not recorded which). The chain links TRBV7-2 to TRBJ1-6; D may be TRBD1 (6 bases). The CDR3 region is CASSFFGGDNSPLHF. The CDR3 DNA follows: TGTGCCAGCAGCTTCTTTGGGGGCGATAATTCACCCCTCCACTTT.